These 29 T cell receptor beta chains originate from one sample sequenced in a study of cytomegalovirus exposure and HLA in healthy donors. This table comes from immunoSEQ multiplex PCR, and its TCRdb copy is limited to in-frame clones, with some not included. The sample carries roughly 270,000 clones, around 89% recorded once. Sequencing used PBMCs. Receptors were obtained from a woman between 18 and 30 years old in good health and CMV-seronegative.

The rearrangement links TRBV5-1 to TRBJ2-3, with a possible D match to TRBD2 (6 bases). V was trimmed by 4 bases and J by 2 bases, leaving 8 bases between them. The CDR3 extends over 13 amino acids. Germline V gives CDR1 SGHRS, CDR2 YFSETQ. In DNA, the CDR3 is TGCGCCAGCAGCGGGAGGATCACAGATACGCAGTATTTT. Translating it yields CASSGRITDTQYF.

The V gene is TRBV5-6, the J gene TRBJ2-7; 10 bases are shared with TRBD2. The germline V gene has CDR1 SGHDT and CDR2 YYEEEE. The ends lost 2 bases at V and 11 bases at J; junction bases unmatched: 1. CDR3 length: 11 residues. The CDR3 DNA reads TGTGCCAGCAGCTTAGGACTAGCGGAGTACTTC. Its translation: CASSLGLAEYF.

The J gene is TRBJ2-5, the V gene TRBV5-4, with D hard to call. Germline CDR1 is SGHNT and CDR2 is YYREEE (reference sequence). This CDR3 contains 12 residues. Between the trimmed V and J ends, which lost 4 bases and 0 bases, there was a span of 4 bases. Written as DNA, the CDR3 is TGTGCCAGCAGCCCTAACCAAGAGACCCAGTACTTC. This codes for CASSPNQETQYF.

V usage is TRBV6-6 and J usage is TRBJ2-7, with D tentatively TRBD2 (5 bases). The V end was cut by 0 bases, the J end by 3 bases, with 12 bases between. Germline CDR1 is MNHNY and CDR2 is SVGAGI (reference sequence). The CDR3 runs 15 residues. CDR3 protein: CASSYSGEILYEQYF. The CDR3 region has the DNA TGTGCCAGCAGTTACTCGGGAGAGATTCTCTACGAGCAGTACTTC.

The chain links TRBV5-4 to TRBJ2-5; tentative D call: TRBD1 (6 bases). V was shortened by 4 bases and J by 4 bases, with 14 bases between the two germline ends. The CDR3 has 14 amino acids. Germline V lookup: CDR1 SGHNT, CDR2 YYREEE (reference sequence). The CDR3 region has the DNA TGTGCCAGCAGCCTAAGGGACACGGGAGAGACCCAGTACTTC. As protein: CASSLRDTGETQYF.

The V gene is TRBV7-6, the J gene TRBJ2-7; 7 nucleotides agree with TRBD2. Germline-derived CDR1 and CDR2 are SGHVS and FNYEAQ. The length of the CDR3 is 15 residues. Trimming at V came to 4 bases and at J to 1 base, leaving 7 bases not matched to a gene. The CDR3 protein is CASSYKAGPSYEQYF. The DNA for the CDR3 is TGTGCCAGCAGCTATAAAGCGGGACCTTCCTACGAGCAGTACTTC.

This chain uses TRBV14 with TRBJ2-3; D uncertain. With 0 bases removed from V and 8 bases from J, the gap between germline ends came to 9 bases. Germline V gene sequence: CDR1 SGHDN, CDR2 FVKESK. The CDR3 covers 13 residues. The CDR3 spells CASSQDAPGTQYF. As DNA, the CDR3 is TGTGCCAGCAGCCAAGATGCCCCCGGTACGCAGTATTTT.

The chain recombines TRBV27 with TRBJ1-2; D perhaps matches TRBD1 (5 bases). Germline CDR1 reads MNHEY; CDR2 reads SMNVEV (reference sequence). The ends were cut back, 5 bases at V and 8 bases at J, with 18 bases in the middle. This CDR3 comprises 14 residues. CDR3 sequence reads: CASSPNGGEGGYTF. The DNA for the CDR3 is TGTGCCAGCAGTCCGAATGGAGGGGAAGGCGGCTACACCTTC.

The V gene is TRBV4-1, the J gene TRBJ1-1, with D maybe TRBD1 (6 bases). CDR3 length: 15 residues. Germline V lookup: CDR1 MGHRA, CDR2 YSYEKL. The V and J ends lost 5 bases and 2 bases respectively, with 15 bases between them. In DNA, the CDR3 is TGCGCCAGCAGCGCCCGGGACATCTCAAACACTGAAGCTTTCTTT. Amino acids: CASSARDISNTEAFF.

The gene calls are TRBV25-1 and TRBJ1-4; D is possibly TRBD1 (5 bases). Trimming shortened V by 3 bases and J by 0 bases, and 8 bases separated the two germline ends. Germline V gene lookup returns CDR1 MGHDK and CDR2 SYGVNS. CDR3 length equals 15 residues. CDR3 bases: TGTGCCAGCAGTGAGCGGGGGGCAACTAATGAAAAACTGTTTTTT. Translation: CASSERGATNEKLFF.

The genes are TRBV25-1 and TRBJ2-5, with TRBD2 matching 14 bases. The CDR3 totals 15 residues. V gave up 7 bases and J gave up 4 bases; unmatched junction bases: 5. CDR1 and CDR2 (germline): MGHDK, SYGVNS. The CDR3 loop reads CASKGLAGAGETQYF. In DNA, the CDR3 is TGTGCCAGCAAGGGACTAGCGGGAGCAGGAGAGACCCAGTACTTC.

Written as DNA, the CDR3 is TGTGCCAGCAGTTACTCGTCCCAGGGGGCGGATACGCAGTATTTT. This encodes CASSYSSQGADTQYF. This chain uses TRBV6-5 with TRBJ2-3; TRBD1 matches at 8 bases. The CDR3 is made up of 15 amino acids. Trimming took 0 bases from V and 6 from J; bases not matched to a gene: 5. Germline V gene data show CDR1 as MNHEY and CDR2 as SVGAGI.

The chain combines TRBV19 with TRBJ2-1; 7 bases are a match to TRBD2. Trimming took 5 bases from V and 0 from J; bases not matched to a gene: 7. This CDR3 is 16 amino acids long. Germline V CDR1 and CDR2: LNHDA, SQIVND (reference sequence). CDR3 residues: CASSFFGLGSYNEQFF. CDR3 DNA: TGTGCCAGTAGTTTCTTCGGACTAGGCTCCTACAATGAGCAGTTCTTC.

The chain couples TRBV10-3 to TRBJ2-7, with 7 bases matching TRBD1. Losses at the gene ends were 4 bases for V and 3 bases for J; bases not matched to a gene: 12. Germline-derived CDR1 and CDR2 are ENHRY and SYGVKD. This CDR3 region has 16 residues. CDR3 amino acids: CAISAPDRVVFYEQYF. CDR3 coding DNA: TGTGCCATCAGTGCCCCAGACAGGGTGGTGTTCTACGAGCAGTACTTC.

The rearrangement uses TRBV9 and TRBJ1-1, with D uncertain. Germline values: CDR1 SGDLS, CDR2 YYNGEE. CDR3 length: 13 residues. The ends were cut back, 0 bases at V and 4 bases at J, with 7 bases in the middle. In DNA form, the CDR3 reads TGTGCCAGCAGCGTAGGAGCGGGCACTGAAGCTTTCTTT. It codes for CASSVGAGTEAFF.

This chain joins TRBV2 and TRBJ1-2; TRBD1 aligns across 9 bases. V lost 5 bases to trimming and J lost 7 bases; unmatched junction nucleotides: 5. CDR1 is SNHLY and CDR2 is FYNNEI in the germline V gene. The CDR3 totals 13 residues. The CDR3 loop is CASSPGTGSGYTF. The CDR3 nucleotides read TGTGCCAGCAGTCCCGGGACAGGGAGTGGCTACACCTTC.

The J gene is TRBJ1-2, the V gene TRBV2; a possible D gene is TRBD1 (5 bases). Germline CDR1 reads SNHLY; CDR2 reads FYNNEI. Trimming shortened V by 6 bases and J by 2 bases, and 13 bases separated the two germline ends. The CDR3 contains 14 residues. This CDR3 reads CASSRGGGNYGYTF. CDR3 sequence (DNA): TGTGCCAGCAGCCGCGGGGGGGGGAACTATGGCTACACCTTC.

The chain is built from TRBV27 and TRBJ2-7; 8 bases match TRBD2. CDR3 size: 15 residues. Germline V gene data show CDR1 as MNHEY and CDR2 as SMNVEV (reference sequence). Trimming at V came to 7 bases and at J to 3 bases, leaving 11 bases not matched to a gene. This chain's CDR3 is CASMVVAGQLYEQYF. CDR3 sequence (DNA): TGTGCCAGCATGGTGGTAGCGGGACAACTCTACGAGCAGTACTTC.

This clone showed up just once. The CDR3 DNA reads as TGCGCCACCAATACAGGGACCTCCTACAATGAGCAGTTCTTC. It specifies CATNTGTSYNEQFF. The chain carries TRBV5-1 and TRBJ2-1; D might be TRBD1 (6 bases). This CDR3 spans 14 amino acids. V lost 9 bases to trimming and J lost 0 bases, with 13 bases between them. Germline V lookup: CDR1 SGHRS, CDR2 YFSETQ.

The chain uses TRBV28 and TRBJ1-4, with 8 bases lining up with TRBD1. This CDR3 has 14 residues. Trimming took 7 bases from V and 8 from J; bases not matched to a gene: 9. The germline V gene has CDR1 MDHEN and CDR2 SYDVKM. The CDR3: CASTRTGRKEKLFF. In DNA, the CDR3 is TGTGCCAGCACCCGGACAGGGCGTAAAGAAAAACTGTTTTTT.

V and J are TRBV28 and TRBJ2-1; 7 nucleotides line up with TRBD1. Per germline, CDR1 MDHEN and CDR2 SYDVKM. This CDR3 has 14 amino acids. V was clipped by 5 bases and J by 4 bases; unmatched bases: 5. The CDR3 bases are TGTGCCAGCAGTCTAGGGACAGCTTACAATGAGCAGTTCTTC. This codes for CASSLGTAYNEQFF.

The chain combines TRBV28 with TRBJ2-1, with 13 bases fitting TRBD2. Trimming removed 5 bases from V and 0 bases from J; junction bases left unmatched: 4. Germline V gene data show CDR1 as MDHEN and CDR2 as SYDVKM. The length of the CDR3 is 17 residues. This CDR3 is CASSARTSGSSYNEQFF. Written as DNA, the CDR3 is TGTGCCAGCAGTGCAAGGACTAGCGGGAGCTCCTACAATGAGCAGTTCTTC.

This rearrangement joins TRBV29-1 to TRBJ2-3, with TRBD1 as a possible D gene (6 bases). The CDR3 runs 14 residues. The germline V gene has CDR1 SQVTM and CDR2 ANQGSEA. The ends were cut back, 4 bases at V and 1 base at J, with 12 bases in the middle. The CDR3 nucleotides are TGCAGCGTTGGGAAGGGACACGGCACAGATACGCAGTATTTT. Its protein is CSVGKGHGTDTQYF.

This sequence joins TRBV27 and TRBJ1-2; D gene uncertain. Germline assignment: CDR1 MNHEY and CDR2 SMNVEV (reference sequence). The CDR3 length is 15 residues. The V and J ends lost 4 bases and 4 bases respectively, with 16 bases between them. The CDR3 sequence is CASSSSFVDLYGYTF. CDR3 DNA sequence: TGTGCCAGCAGTTCTAGCTTCGTGGATCTCTATGGCTACACCTTC.

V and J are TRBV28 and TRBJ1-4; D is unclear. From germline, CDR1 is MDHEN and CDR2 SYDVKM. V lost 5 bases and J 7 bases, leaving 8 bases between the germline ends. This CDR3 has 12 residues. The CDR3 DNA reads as TGTGCCAGCAGTCCCAGTATTGAAAAACTGTTTTTT. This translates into CASSPSIEKLFF.

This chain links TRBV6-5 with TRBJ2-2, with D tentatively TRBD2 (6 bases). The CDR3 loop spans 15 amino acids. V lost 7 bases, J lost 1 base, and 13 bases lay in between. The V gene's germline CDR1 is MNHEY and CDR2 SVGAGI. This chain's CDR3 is CASTPLGGNTGELFF. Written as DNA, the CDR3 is TGTGCCAGCACCCCCTTGGGGGGGAACACCGGGGAGCTGTTTTTT.

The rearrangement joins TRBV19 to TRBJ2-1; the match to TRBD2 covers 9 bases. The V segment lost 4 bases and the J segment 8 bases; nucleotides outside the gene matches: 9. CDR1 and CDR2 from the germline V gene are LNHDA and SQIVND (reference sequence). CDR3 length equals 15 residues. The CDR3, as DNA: TGTGCCAGTAGTAGGCTAGCGGGATTGGGTGATGAGCAGTTCTTC. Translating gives CASSRLAGLGDEQFF. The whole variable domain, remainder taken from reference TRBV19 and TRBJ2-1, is DGGITQSPKYLFRKEGQNVTLSCEQNLNHDAMYWYRQDPGQGLRLIYYSQIVNDFQKGDIAEGYSVSREKKESFPLTVTSAQKNPTAFYLCASSRLAGLGDEQFFGPGTRLTVL.

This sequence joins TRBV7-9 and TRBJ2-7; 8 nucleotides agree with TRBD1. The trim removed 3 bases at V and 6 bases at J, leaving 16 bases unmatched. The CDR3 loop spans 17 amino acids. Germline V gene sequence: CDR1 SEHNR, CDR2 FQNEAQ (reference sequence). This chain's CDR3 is CASSFLAGTGILGEQYF. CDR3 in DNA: TGTGCCAGCAGCTTCCTCGCCGGGACAGGAATTTTGGGCGAGCAGTACTTC.

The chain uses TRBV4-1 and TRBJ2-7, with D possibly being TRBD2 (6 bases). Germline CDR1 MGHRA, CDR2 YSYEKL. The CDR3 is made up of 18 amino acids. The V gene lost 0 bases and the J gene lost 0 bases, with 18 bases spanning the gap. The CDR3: CASSQDSIAESSSYEQYF. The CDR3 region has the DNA TGCGCCAGCAGCCAAGATTCCATAGCGGAGTCTAGCTCCTACGAGCAGTACTTC.